This T cell receptor beta chain was sequenced in a study of T cells after posttransplantation cyclophosphamide. Findings of the study overall: Later post-transplant blood repertoires were often dominated by donor CD8+ memory clones. TRB clonality was highly associated with recipient CMV seropositivity and reactivation. TRB overlap between skin or GI tissue T cells and blood was limited.

The table came from immunoSEQ multiplex PCR; TCRdb's copy has only in-frame clones and leaves some out. Reported are around 35,000 clones, none seen only once; the ten largest carry around 7%. This clone was seen at least ten times. What it binds is not known. This CDR3 region has 16 residues. V lost 5 bases, J lost 6 bases, and 15 bases stayed unmatched. CDR1 is MNHEY and CDR2 is SMNVEV in the germline V gene (reference sequence). This related bone marrow graft donor gave peripheral blood on the day of marrow donation. The rearrangement joins TRBV27 to TRBJ2-7; TRBD2 matches 8 bases. This receptor was obtained from a woman between 45 and 65 years old in good health and a related stem cell transplant donor. Specimen: PBMCs. CDR3: CASSAIAGLFLREQYF. The DNA for the CDR3 is TGTGCCAGCAGTGCAATAGCGGGGCTATTCCTCCGCGAGCAGTACTTC.